This is a list of T cell receptor beta chains from one sample in a study of blood T cell repertoires in COVID-19. Here immunoSEQ multiplex PCR was the method, and the copy in TCRdb shows in-frame clones only, minus some. The table shows approximately 220,000 clones, with roughly 89% occurring only once. Sequences were obtained from PBMCs or T cells enriched from blood (not recorded which). These TCRs come from a woman aged 25 to 39 with acute COVID-19. The CDR3 runs from the conserved cysteine through the conserved F or W. The D gene is left open where the match is weak. Clone size is shown for a subset of rows, as once, few, many or a class of expanded clone.

>TRBJ2-5|17|once|TRBV6-1|TRBD2
TGTGCCAGCAGTGAATCTCCGGGGGGGCTTGGACAAGAGACCCAGTACTTC
CASSESPGGLGQETQYF
>TRBJ1-5|14|NA|TRBV6-2/TRBV6-3|NA
TGTGCCAGCAGCCCACAGGGACCGCTTCAGCCCCAGCATTTT
CASSPQGPLQPQHF
>TRBJ2-1|15|NA|TRBV27|TRBD2
TGTGCCAGCAGTTTTAGCGGGGAGTACAATGATCGGCAGTTCTTC
CASSFSGEYNDRQFF
>TRBJ2-1|14|NA|TRBV5-6|TRBD1
TGTGCCAGCAGGGGGACAGGGCACTACAATGAGCAGTTCTTC
CASRGTGHYNEQFF
>TRBJ1-1|14|NA|TRBV11-2|NA
TGTGCCAGCAGCAGAGACAGAACCTCCTTCGAAGCTTTCTTT
CASSRDRTSFEAFF
>TRBJ2-3|15|NA|TRBV7-9|NA
TGTGCCAGCAGCTTCTGGGGCTCGGGTACAGATACGCAGTATTTT
CASSFWGSGTDTQYF
>TRBJ1-6|15|NA|TRBV2|NA
TGTGCCAGCAGTTCCGGGACAAATTATAATTCACCCCTCCACTTT
CASSSGTNYNSPLHF
>TRBJ1-1|13|NA|TRBV29-1|TRBD1
TGCAGCGTTCTGGGACAGATGAACACTGAAGCTTTCTTT
CSVLGQMNTEAFF
>TRBJ2-6|17|NA|TRBV4-2|NA
TGTGCCAGCAGCCAAGACCCACAGGGCTCTGGGGCCAACGTCCTGACTTTC
CASSQDPQGSGANVLTF
>TRBJ2-5|11|NA|TRBV20-1|TRBD2
TGCAGTACGGGGGGCCAAGAGACCCAGTACTTC
CSTGGQETQYF
>TRBJ1-1|17|few|TRBV10-1|NA
TGCGCCAGCAGTGAAATGTCTCTGGGGCCGGGGGGGACTGAAGCTTTCTTT
CASSEMSLGPGGTEAFF
>TRBJ1-2|13|NA|TRBV4-3|NA
TGCGCCAGCAGCCAAGGGCAGGACTATGGCTACACCTTC
CASSQGQDYGYTF
>TRBJ2-1|17|NA|TRBV18|NA
TGTGCCAGCTCCCCCCGACATCGGGGGAGCTCCTACAATGAGCAGTTCTTC
CASSPRHRGSSYNEQFF